What follows is one TCR beta chain and its context. Its antigen is currently unknown. The entry originates in a study of a mutant IDH1 vaccine in newly diagnosed glioma. Study-wide context: With temozolomide cycles, or 4-6 weeks after radiotherapy alone, vaccination was started.

Time point indicated: week 23, last vaccination. Each vaccine dose was 300 ug of mutant IDH1 20-mer peptide, with topical imiquimod. New astrocytomas of WHO grade 3 or 4 that were IDH1-mutant and ATRX-lost were found in the donors. CDR1 and CDR2 (germline): LNHDA, SQIVND (reference sequence). Trimming left V 7 bases short and J 12 bases short, with 19 bases between. CDR3 length: 13 amino acids. The repertoire was sequenced with immunoSEQ multiplex PCR; TCRdb's copy has only in-frame clones and lacks some. Of tens of thousands of clones in the sample, approximately 85% were seen once. The sequenced sample was PBMCs, obtained from a glioma patient whose treatment included an IDH1 peptide vaccine. The genes are TRBV19 and TRBJ2-4, with a possible D match to TRBD2 (6 bases). This clonotype was sampled from a woman aged 45-65 years with glioma. CDR3 nucleotide sequence: TGTGCCAGTACCATGGGGACTCGAGGAACTCAGTACTTC. Amino acids: CASTMGTRGTQYF.